This T cell receptor (beta chain) was sequenced in a study of blood T cell repertoires in COVID-19. Sequencing used immunoSEQ multiplex PCR; TCRdb keeps in-frame clones, though not all of them. The table lists a few hundred thousand clones, around 89% of them singletons. Followed over time, Seattle patients had been enrolled while infection was active. The germline V gene has CDR1 SGHAT and CDR2 FQNNGV. The CDR3 length is 15 residues. V dropped 1 base and J dropped 7 bases, with 13 bases sitting between them. Sequenced material: peripheral blood. The source of this sequence is a woman in her twenties or thirties with COVID-19, enrolled during active disease. The gene calls are TRBV11-2 and TRBJ1-4; D not certain. In DNA, the CDR3 is TGTGCCAGCAGCTTAGGACACCTGAACGGTGAAAAACTGTTTTTT. Its translation: CASSLGHLNGEKLFF.